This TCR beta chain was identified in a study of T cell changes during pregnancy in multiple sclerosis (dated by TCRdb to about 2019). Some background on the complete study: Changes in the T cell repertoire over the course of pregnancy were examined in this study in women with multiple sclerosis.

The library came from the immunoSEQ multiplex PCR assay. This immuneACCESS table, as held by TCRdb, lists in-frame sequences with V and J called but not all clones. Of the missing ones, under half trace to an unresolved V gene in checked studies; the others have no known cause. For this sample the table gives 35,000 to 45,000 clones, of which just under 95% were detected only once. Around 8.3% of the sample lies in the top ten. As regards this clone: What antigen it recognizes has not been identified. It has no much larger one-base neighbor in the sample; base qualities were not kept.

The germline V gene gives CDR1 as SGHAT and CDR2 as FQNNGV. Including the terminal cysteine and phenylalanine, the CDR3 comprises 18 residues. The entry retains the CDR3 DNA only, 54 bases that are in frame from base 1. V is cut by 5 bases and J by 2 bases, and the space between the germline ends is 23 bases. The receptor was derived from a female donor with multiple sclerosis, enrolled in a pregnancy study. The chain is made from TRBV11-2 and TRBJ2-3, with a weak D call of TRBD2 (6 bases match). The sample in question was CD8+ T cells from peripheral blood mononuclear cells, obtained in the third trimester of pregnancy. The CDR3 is CASSMTFPGLPSTDTQYF. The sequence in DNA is TGTGCCAGCAGCATGACCTTCCCGGGACTCCCGTCCACAGATACGCAGTATTTT.